This record concerns one TCR beta chain sequence. The target antigen is unknown. The J segment lost 7 bases and the V segment lost 3 bases, leaving 15 bases of the junction unmatched. This CDR3 spans 19 amino acids. Germline CDR1 is SGHRS and CDR2 is YFSETQ. Naive CD8 cells, CD45RO-negative and positively selected for CCR7, excluded terminally differentiated effector memory CD45RA+ cells. The genomic DNA of each subset was split evenly across several immunoSEQ plates. The assay was immunoSEQ multiplex PCR, and TCRdb's table has in-frame clones only and misses some. This sample yields under 2,000,000 clones, of which roughly 95% are seen a single time; under 1.5% belongs to the top ten. The data originate from a study of shared clonotypes between healthy human individuals. Whole-study results and caveats: It was the non-shared clonotypes that had lower generation probabilities than clonotypes shared by all four donors. Since donors were few, the genetic and exposure-history diversity represented was limited.

Input material: naive CD8+ T cells sorted from blood. This sequence originates from a young man in good health. The rearrangement uses TRBV5-1 and TRBJ2-1; 14 bases fit TRBD2. Here the CDR3 reads CASSSSTVGTSGSRNEQFF. In DNA form, the CDR3 reads TGCGCCAGCAGCTCTTCGACAGTAGGGACTAGCGGGAGTAGGAATGAGCAGTTCTTC.